The 17 T cell receptor beta chains below were found in one sample sequenced in a study of cytomegalovirus exposure and HLA in healthy donors. The study ran its PCR with 60 Vbeta and 13 Jbeta primers. The repertoire was sequenced with immunoSEQ multiplex PCR; TCRdb's copy has only in-frame clones and lacks some. The repertoire holds roughly 80,000 clones, more than 65% seen once, with 15% to 20% in the top ten. Specimen: PBMCs. These receptors came from a woman aged 40 to 55 in good health and CMV-seropositive.

The V gene is TRBV27, the J gene TRBJ2-1, with D possibly matching TRBD1 (5 bases). V lost 1 base, J lost 9 bases, and 19 bases lay in between. The germline V gene has CDR1 MNHEY and CDR2 SMNVEV (reference sequence). The CDR3 consists of 16 residues. As DNA, the CDR3 is TGTGCCAGCAGTTTATTGAGGCAGGGTCGTTTTACTGAGCAGTTCTTC. Translating gives CASSLLRQGRFTEQFF.

This sequence joins TRBV28 and TRBJ2-4; D might be TRBD2 (5 bases). CDR1 and CDR2 from the germline V gene are MDHEN and SYDVKM. CDR3 length: 14 residues. V lost 5 bases and J 5 bases, leaving 13 bases between the germline ends. The CDR3 protein is CASSILGSENIQYF. The CDR3 coding sequence is TGTGCCAGCAGTATACTAGGGTCTGAAAACATTCAGTACTTC.

The V gene is TRBV6-1, the J gene TRBJ1-5, with D perhaps matching TRBD1 (6 bases). There are 15 residues in the CDR3. Germline CDR1 is MNHNS and CDR2 is SASEGT. V lost 2 bases to trimming and J lost 6 bases, with 14 bases between them. The CDR3 region has the DNA TGTGCCAGCAGTGAACAACCAGGGGCGGGTCAGCCCCAGCATTTT. Translation: CASSEQPGAGQPQHF.

The chain couples TRBV7-2 to TRBJ2-2; possible D gene TRBD2, 5 bases. From germline, CDR1 is SGHTA and CDR2 FQGNSA. The CDR3 runs to 16 residues. The V and J ends lost 1 base and 4 bases respectively, with 13 bases between them. This chain's CDR3 is CASSLEVLARTGELFF. CDR3 nucleotide sequence: TGTGCCAGCAGCTTAGAGGTGCTAGCACGCACCGGGGAGCTGTTTTTT.

The rearrangement uses TRBV2 and TRBJ2-3, with 14 bases lining up with TRBD2. Germline V gene sequence: CDR1 SNHLY, CDR2 FYNNEI. This CDR3 comprises 16 residues. With V trimmed by 6 bases and J by 2 bases, 4 bases remained unmatched. The CDR3 DNA reads TGTGCCAGCAGGAAGACTAGCGGGAGGGCCACAGATACGCAGTATTTT. This sequence encodes CASRKTSGRATDTQYF.

This chain joins TRBV6-1 and TRBJ2-3; D is possibly TRBD2 (5 bases). This CDR3 spans 14 amino acids. Trimming shortened V by 5 bases and J by 0 bases, and 9 bases separated the two germline ends. CDR1 is MNHNS, CDR2 SASEGT, per germline. The CDR3 DNA follows: TGTGCCAGCAGTTCACTAGTCAGCACAGATACGCAGTATTTT. It is translated as CASSSLVSTDTQYF.

The genes are TRBV7-9 and TRBJ2-1, with 13 nucleotides matching TRBD2. The CDR3 has 14 amino acids. Germline V lookup: CDR1 SEHNR, CDR2 FQNEAQ (reference sequence). Trimming cost V 5 bases and J 10 bases; bases outside gene matches: 5. CDR3 sequence (DNA): TGTGCCAGCAGCCTGACTAGCGGGAGGTCGGAGCAGTTCTTC. This encodes CASSLTSGRSEQFF.

V and J are TRBV6-1 and TRBJ2-5; D may be TRBD1 (5 bases). The CDR3 sequence is 15 residues long. Trimming cost V 2 bases and J 2 bases, with 12 bases left between them. Germline V lookup: CDR1 MNHNS, CDR2 SASEGT. The CDR3 here is CASSEFPQGQETQYF. The DNA of the CDR3 is TGTGCCAGCAGTGAATTTCCCCAGGGTCAAGAGACCCAGTACTTC.

This chain links TRBV14 with TRBJ1-3; D uncertain. The CDR3 totals 14 residues. Trimming took off 0 bases at V and 0 bases at J, with 3 bases between the two ends. Per the germline V gene, CDR1 is SGHDN and CDR2 is FVKESK. CDR3 amino acids: CASSQDYSGNTIYF. CDR3 nucleotides: TGTGCCAGCAGCCAAGATTACTCTGGAAACACCATATATTTT. The full variable domain, with the rest looked up from reference TRBV14 and TRBJ1-3, is EAGVTQFPSHSVIEKGQTVTLRCDPISGHDNLYWYRRVMGKEIKFLLHFVKESKQDESGMPNNRFLAERTGGTYSTLKVQPAELEDSGVYFCASSQDYSGNTIYFGEGSWLTVV.

This clone was counted between two and nine times. This rearrangement joins TRBV9 to TRBJ1-2, with 8 bases identical to TRBD1. Germline CDR1 is SGDLS and CDR2 is YYNGEE. This CDR3 has 14 amino acids. After removal of 2 bases from V and 4 bases from J, the junction contained 4 bases not matched to a gene. The CDR3 loop is CASSVTGGSYGYTF. CDR3 coding DNA: TGTGCCAGCAGCGTTACAGGGGGTTCCTATGGCTACACCTTC.

The rearrangement links TRBV7-9 to TRBJ2-7; 7 nucleotides line up with TRBD1. The junction had 6 bases not matched to a gene; V was cut back by 5 bases and J by 5 bases. The CDR3 loop spans 13 amino acids. CDR1 and CDR2 from the germline V gene are SEHNR and FQNEAQ (reference sequence). The CDR3 reads CASSPWDSHEQYF. DNA of the CDR3: TGTGCCAGCAGCCCTTGGGACAGCCACGAGCAGTACTTC.

In nucleotides, the CDR3 is TGTGCCAGCAGCTTAGCTCCAGGGGCCCCCAATTCACCCCTCCACTTT. Translating it yields CASSLAPGAPNSPLHF. The chain recombines TRBV7-3 with TRBJ1-6, with D possibly TRBD1 on 6 matching bases. Trimming took off 2 bases at V and 7 bases at J, with 15 bases between the two ends. Germline V gene lookup returns CDR1 SGHTA and CDR2 FQGTGA. The CDR3 totals 16 residues.

This sequence joins TRBV4-3 and TRBJ1-1; D is unclear. The CDR3 contains 13 residues. The V and J ends lost 1 base and 8 bases respectively, with 11 bases between them. The germline V gene encodes CDR1 LGHNA and CDR2 YSLEER. As DNA, the CDR3 is TGCGCCAGCAGCCAAGTACGAGGTACCGAAGCTTTCTTT. It codes for CASSQVRGTEAFF.

This rearrangement joins TRBV5-1 to TRBJ2-3; no firm D call. Germline V CDR1 and CDR2: SGHRS, YFSETQ. V lost 3 bases and J lost 6, with 5 bases in between. The CDR3 has 11 amino acids. CDR3 region: CASSSSDTQYF. For the CDR3, the DNA is TGCGCCAGCAGCTCATCCGATACGCAGTATTTT.

In this sample, this clone turned up once. The V call is TRBV9, the J call TRBJ1-4; 10 bases align to TRBD1. Trimming removed 3 bases from V and 4 bases from J; junction bases left unmatched: 9. CDR3 length: 17 residues. Germline V gene sequence: CDR1 SGDLS, CDR2 YYNGEE. CDR3 coding DNA: TGTGCCAGCAGCGCCGGACAGGGGGGTTTGGGTAATGAAAAACTGTTTTTT. Translating gives CASSAGQGGLGNEKLFF.

The chain recombines TRBV7-9 with TRBJ2-6, with 7 bases that match TRBD2. Germline values: CDR1 SEHNR, CDR2 FQNEAQ (reference sequence). The CDR3 totals 15 residues. V gave up 4 bases and J gave up 0 bases; unmatched junction bases: 0. The CDR3 DNA reads as TGTGCCAGCAGCTGGGGGGGCTCTGGGGCCAACGTCCTGACTTTC. Translated, it gives CASSWGGSGANVLTF. The entire variable domain, with the rest obtained from reference TRBV7-9 and TRBJ2-6, is as follows: DTGVSQNPRHKITKRGQNVTFRCDPISEHNRLYWYRQTLGQGPEFLTYFQNEAQLEKSRLLSDRFSAERPKGSFSTLEIQRTEQGDSAMYLCASSWGGSGANVLTFGAGSRLTVL.

The genes are TRBV2 and TRBJ2-3; D possibly corresponds to TRBD1 (5 bases). The germline CDR1 and CDR2 sequences are SNHLY and FYNNEI. The CDR3 has 13 amino acids. V dropped 8 bases and J dropped 2 bases, with 11 bases sitting between them. CDR3: CASGALSTDTQYF. CDR3 nucleotides: TGTGCCAGCGGGGCTTTGTCCACAGATACGCAGTATTTT.